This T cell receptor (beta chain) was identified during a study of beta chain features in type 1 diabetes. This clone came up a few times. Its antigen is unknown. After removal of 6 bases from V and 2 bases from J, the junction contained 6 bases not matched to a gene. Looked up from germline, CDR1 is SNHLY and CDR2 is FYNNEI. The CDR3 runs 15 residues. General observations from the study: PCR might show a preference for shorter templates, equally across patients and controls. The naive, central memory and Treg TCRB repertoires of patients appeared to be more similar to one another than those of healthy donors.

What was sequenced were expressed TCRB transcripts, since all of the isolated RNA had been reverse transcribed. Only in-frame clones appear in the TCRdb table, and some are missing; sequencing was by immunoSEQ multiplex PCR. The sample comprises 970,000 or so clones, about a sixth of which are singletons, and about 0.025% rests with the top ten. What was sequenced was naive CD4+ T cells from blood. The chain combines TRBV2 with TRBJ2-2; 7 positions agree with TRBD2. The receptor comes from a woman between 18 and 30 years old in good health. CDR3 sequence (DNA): TGTGCCAGCAGGGGGCTAGCGGTAAACACCGGGGAGCTGTTTTTT. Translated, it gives CASRGLAVNTGELFF.